Below, 5 T cell receptor beta chains from the same sample are listed, as sequenced in a study of technical replicates of blood from a few donors. Here immunoSEQ multiplex PCR was the method, and the copy in TCRdb shows in-frame clones only, minus some. This sample has 80,000 to 100,000 clones, with 95% found just once. The sequencing input was T cells isolated from PBMCs. The receptor source for this set is a human donor in good health.

The V gene is TRBV19, the J gene TRBJ2-3; 9 bases match TRBD1. The germline gives CDR1 LNHDA, CDR2 SQIVND (reference sequence). The CDR3 loop spans 16 amino acids. The V segment lost 10 bases and the J segment 4 bases; nucleotides outside the gene matches: 15. The CDR3 DNA reads as TGTGCCACCGACCTTACAGGGGGCGGTTTGGCAGATACGCAGTATTTT. It specifies CATDLTGGGLADTQYF.

This rearrangement joins TRBV19 to TRBJ2-5; 7 bases align to TRBD2. The V and J ends lost 1 base and 4 bases, in that order; junction bases with no gene match: 6. This CDR3 contains 15 residues. Germline CDR1 and CDR2: LNHDA and SQIVND (reference sequence). Here the CDR3 reads CASSIGGGSGETQYF. The CDR3 DNA reads as TGTGCCAGTAGTATAGGTGGCGGGAGCGGAGAGACCCAGTACTTC. The whole variable domain, remainder taken from reference TRBV19 and TRBJ2-5, is DGGITQSPKYLFRKEGQNVTLSCEQNLNHDAMYWYRQDPGQGLRLIYYSQIVNDFQKGDIAEGYSVSREKKESFPLTVTSAQKNPTAFYLCASSIGGGSGETQYFGPGTRLLVL.

The chain couples TRBV19 to TRBJ1-4; D not resolved. CDR1 is LNHDA, CDR2 SQIVND, per germline (reference sequence). V was pared by 3 bases and J by 5 bases, with 22 bases between. The length of the CDR3 is 18 residues. The CDR3 DNA is TGTGCCAGTAGTATTCGTGTTTTTGCCCTGACACCAAATGAAAAACTGTTTTTT. Translated: CASSIRVFALTPNEKLFF.

This clone was observed once. This chain joins TRBV7-6 and TRBJ2-7; D unresolved. The CDR3 length is 14 residues. Germline V gene lookup returns CDR1 SGHVS and CDR2 FNYEAQ. Trimming took off 4 bases at V and 5 bases at J, with 15 bases between the two ends. The CDR3 coding sequence is TGTGCCAGCAGCTCATCCCAAATCCCCAACGAGCAGTACTTC. As protein: CASSSSQIPNEQYF.

The chain couples TRBV7-6 to TRBJ2-7; D possibly corresponds to TRBD2 (5 bases). V lost 1 base and J 7 bases, leaving 11 bases between the germline ends. CDR1 and CDR2 (germline): SGHVS, FNYEAQ. This CDR3 has 13 amino acids. CDR3 loop: CASSLGGRREQYF. As DNA, the CDR3 is TGTGCCAGCAGCTTAGGCGGGCGACGGGAGCAGTACTTC.